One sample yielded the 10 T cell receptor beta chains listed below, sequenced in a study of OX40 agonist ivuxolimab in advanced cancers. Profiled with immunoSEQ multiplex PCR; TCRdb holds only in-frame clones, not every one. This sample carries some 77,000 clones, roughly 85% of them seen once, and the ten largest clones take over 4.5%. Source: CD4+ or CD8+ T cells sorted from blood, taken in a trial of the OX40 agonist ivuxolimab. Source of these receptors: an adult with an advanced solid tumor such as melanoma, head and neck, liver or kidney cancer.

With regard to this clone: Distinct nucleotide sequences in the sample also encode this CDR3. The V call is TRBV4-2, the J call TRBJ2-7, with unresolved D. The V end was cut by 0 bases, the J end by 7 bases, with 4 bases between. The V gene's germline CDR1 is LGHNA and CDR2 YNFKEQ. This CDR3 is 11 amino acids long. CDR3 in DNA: TGTGCCAGCAGCCAAGACAGGGAGCAGTACTTC. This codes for CASSQDREQYF.

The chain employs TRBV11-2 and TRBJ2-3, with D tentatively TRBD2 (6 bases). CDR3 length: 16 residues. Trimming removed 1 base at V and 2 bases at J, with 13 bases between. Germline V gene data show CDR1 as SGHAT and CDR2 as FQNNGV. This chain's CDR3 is CASSLGRDSLTDTQYF. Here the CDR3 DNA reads TGTGCCAGCAGCTTAGGAAGGGACTCACTCACAGATACGCAGTATTTT.

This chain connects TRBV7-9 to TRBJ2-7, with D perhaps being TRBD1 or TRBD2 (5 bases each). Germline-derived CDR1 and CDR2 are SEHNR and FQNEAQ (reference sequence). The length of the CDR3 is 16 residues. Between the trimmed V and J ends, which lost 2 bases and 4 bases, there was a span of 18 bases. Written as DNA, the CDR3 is TGTGCCAGCAGCTTATTTGAGGGGTCCCTTCGATACGAGCAGTACTTC. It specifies CASSLFEGSLRYEQYF.

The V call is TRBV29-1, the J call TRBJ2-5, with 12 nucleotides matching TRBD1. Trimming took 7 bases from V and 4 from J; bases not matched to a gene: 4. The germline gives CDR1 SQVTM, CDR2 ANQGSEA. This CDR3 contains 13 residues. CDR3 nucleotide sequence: TGCAGCGCCCCGGGACAGGGGGCAGAGACCCAGTACTTC. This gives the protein CSAPGQGAETQYF.

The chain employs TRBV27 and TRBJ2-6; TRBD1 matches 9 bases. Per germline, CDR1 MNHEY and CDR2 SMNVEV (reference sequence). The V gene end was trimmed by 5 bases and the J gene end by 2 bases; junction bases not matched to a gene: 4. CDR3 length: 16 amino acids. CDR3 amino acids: CASSEQGAAGANVLTF. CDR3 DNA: TGTGCCAGCAGTGAACAGGGGGCTGCTGGGGCCAACGTCCTGACTTTC.

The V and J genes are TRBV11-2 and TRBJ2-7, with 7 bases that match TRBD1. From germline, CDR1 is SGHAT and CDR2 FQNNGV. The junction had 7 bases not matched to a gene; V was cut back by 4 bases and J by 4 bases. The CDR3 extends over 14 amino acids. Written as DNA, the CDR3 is TGTGCCAGCAGCTATCAGGGGGAAGTATACGAGCAGTACTTC. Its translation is CASSYQGEVYEQYF.

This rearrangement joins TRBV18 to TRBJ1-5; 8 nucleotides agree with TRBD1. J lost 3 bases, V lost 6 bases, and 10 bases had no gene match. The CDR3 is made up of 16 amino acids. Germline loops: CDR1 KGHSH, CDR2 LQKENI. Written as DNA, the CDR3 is TGTGCCAGCTCGCAAAGGACAGGGCCTTACAATCAGCCCCAGCATTTT. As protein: CASSQRTGPYNQPQHF. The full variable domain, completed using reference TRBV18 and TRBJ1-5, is NAGVMQNPRHLVRRRGQEARLRCSPMKGHSHVYWYRQLPEEGLKFMVYLQKENIIDESGMPKERFSAEFPKEGPSILRIQQVVRGDSAAYFCASSQRTGPYNQPQHFGDGTRLSIL.

CDR3 sequence: CASSPKGGLAGSSYEQYF. CDR3 bases: TGTGCCAGCAGCCCAAAGGGGGGACTAGCGGGTAGCTCCTACGAGCAGTACTTC. The gene calls are TRBV7-3 and TRBJ2-7; 12 nucleotides agree with TRBD2. From germline, CDR1 is SGHTA and CDR2 FQGTGA. This CDR3 is built from 18 residues. V was pared by 5 bases and J by 0 bases, with 11 bases of the junction left unmatched.

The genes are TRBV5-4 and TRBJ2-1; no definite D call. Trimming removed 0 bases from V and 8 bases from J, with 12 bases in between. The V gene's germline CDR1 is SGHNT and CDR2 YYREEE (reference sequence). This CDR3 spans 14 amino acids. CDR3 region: CASSLARPEDEQFF. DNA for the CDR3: TGTGCCAGCAGCTTGGCCCGGCCCGAGGATGAGCAGTTCTTC.

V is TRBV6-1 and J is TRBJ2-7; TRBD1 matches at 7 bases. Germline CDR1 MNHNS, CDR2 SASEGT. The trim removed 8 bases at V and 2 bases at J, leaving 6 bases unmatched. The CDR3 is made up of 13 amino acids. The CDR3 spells CASAWDRPYEQYF. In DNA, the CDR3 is TGTGCCAGCGCCTGGGACAGACCCTACGAGCAGTACTTC.